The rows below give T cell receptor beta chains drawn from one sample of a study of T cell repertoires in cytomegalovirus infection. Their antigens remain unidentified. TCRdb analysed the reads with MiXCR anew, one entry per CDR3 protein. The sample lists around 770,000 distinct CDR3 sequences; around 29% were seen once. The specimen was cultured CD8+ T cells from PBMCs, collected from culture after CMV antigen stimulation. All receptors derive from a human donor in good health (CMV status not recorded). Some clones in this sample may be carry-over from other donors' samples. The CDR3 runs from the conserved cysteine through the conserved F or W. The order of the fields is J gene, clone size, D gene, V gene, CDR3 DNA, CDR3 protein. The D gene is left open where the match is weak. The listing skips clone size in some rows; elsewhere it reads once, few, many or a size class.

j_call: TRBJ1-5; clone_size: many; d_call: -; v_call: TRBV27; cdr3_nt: TGTGCCAGCAGTGGAAAGGCGGGGCTCAATCAGCCCCAGCATTTT; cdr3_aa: CASSGKAGLNQPQHF
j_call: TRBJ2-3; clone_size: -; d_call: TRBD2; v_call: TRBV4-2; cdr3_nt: TGTGCCAGCAGCCCGGACCTGACTAGCGCCACAGATACGCAGTATTTT; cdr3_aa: CASSPDLTSATDTQYF
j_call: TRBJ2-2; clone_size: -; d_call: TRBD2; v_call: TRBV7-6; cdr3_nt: TGTGCCAGCATTCAATTCGGACTAGCGGGGGCCGGCGGGGAGCTGTTTTTT; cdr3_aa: CASIQFGLAGAGGELFF
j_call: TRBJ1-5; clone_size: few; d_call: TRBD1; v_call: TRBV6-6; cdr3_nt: TGTGCCAGCAGTTACTCAGGACAGGGCATTCAGCCCCAGCATTTT; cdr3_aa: CASSYSGQGIQPQHF
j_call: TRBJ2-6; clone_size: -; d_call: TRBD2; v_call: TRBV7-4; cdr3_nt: TGTGCCAGCAGCTTAGCAGCGGGGCCCGGGGCCAACGTCCTGACTTTC; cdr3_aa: CASSLAAGPGANVLTF
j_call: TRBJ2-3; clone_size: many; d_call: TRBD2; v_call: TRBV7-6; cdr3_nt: TGTGCCAGCAGTTCAAGCGGGGGGGCTACAGATACGCAGTATTTT; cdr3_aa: CASSSSGGATDTQYF
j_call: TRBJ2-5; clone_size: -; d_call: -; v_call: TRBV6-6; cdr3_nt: TGTGCCAGCAGTTACTCTGGGTCCCAAGAGACCCAGTACTTC; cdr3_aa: CASSYSGSQETQYF
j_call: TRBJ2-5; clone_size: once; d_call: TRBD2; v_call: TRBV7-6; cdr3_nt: TGTGCCAGCAGCTTATCCCCGTATACAAGGGGAGGGGAGACCCAGTACTTC; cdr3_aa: CASSLSPYTRGGETQYF
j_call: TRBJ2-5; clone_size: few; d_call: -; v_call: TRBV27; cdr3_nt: TGTGCCAGCAGTTTCCAGGACAGCGCACACCTCCAAGAGACCCAGTACTTC; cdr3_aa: CASSFQDSAHLQETQYF
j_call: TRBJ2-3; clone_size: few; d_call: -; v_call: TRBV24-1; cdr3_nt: TGTGCCACCAGTGATCTCCGCGTCCCAGATACGCAGTATTTT; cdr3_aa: CATSDLRVPDTQYF
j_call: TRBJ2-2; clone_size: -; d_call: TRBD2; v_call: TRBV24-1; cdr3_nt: TGTGCCACCAGTGATTTTTTCAAGCGGGGCAACACCGGGGAGCTGTTTTTT; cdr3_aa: CATSDFFKRGNTGELFF
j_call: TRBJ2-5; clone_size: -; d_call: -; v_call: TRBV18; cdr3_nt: TGTGCCAGCTCACCTAGTCGTCTAGCGTCAGGAGAGACCCAGTACTTC; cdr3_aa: CASSPSRLASGETQYF
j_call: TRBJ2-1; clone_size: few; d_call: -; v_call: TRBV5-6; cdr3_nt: TGTGCCAGCAGCTTGGATCTATCCGCCTACAATGAGCAGTTCTTC; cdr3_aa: CASSLDLSAYNEQFF